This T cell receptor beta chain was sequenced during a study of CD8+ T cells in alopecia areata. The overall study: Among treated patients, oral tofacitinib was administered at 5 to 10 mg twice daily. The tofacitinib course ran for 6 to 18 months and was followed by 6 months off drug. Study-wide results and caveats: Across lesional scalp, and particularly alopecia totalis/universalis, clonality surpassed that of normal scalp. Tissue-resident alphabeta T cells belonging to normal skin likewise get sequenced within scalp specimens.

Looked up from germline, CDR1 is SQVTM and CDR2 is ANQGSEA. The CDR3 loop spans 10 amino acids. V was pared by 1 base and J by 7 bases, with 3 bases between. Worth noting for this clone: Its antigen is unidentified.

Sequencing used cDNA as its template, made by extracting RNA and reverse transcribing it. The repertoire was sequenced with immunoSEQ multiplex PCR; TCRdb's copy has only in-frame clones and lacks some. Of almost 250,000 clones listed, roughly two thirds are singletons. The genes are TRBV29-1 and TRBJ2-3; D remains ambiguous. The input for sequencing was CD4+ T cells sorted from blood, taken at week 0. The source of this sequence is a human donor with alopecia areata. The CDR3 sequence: CSVEGNTQYF. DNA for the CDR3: TGCAGCGTTGAAGGTAATACGCAGTATTTT.